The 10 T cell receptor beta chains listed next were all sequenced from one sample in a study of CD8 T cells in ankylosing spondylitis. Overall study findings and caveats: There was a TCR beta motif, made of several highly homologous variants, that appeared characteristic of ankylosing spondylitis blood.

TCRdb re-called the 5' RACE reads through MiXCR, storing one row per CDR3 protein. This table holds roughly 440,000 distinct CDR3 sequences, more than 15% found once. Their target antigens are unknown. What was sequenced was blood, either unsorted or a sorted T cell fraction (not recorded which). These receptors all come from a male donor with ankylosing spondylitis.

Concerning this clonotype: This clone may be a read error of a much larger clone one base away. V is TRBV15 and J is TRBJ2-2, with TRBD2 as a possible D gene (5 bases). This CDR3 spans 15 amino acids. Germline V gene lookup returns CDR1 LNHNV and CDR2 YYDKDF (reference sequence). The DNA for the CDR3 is TGTGCCGCCAGTATTTATCGGGGTGGAACCGGGGAGCTGTTTTTT. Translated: CAASIYRGGTGELFF.

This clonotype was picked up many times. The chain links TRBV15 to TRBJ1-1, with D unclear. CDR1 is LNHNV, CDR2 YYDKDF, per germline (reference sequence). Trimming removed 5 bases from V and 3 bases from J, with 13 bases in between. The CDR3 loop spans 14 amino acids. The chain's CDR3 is CATSLGEAYTEAFF. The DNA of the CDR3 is TGTGCCACCAGCCTTGGGGAGGCCTACACTGAAGCTTTCTTT.

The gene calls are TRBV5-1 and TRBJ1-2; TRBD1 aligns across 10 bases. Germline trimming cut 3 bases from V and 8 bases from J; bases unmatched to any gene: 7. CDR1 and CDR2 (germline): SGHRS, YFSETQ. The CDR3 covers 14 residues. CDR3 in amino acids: CASSSDDRGPGYTF. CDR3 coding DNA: TGCGCCAGCAGCTCTGACGACAGGGGGCCAGGCTACACCTTC. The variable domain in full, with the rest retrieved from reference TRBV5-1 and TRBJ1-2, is KAGVTQTPRYLIKTRGQQVTLSCSPISGHRSVSWYQQTPGQGLQFLFEYFSETQRNKGNFPGRFSGRQFSNSRSEMNVSTLELGDSALYLCASSSDDRGPGYTFGSGTRLTVV.

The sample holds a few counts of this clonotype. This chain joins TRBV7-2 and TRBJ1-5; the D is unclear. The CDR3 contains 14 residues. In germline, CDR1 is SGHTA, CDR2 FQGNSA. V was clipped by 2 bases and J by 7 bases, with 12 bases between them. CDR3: CASSLPGKKQPQHF. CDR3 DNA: TGTGCCAGCAGCTTACCGGGAAAAAAACAGCCCCAGCATTTT.

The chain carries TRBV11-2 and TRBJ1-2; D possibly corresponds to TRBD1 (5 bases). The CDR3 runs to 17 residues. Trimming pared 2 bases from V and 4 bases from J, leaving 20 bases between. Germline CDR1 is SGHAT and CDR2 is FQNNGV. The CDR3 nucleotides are TGTGCCAGCAGCTTAAAGCAAGGAGCTGGGACCAGCTATGGCTACACCTTC. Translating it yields CASSLKQGAGTSYGYTF.

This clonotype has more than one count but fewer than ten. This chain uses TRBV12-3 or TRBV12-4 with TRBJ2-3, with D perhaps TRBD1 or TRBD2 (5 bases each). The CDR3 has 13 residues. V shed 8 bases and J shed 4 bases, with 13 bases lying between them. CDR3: CASCYGASDTQYF. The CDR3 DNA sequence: TGTGCCAGCTGCTACGGGGCATCAGATACGCAGTATTTT.

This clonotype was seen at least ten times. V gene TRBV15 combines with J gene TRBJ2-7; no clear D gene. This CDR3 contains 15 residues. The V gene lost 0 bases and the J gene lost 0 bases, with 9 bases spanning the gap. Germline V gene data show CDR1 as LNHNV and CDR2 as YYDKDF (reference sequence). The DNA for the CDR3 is TGTGCCACCAGCAGAGAAGCCAGATTCTCCTACGAGCAGTACTTC. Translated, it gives CATSREARFSYEQYF.

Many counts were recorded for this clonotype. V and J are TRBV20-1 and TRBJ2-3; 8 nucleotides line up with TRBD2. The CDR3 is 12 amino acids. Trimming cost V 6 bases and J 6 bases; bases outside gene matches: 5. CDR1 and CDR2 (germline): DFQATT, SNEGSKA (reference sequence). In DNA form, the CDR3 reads TGCAGTGCCTCACTAGCGGCGGATACGCAGTATTTT. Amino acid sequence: CSASLAADTQYF.

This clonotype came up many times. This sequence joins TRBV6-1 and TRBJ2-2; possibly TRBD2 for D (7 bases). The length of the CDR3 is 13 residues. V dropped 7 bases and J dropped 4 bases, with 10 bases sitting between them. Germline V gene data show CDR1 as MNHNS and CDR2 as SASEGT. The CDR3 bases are TGTGCCAGCATGGGGGGGCCCACCGGGGAGCTGTTTTTT. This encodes CASMGGPTGELFF.

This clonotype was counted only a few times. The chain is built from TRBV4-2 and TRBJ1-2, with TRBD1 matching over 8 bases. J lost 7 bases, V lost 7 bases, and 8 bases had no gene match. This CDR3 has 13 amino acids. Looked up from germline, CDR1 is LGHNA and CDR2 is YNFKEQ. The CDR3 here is CASTEVDRGGYTF. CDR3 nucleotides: TGTGCCAGCACCGAGGTTGACAGGGGTGGCTACACCTTC.